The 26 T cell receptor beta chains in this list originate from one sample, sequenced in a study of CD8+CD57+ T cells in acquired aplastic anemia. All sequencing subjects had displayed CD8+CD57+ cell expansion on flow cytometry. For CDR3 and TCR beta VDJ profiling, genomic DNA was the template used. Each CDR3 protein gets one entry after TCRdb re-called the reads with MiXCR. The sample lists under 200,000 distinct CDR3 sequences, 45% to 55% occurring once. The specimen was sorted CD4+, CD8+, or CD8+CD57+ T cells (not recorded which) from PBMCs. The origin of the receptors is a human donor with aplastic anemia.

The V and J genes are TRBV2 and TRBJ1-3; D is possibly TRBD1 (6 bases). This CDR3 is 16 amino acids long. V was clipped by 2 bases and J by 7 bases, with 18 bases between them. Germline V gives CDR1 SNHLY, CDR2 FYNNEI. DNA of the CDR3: TGTGCCAGCAGTGAACAGGGCAGGGGAACAGGGAACACCATATATTTT. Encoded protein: CASSEQGRGTGNTIYF.

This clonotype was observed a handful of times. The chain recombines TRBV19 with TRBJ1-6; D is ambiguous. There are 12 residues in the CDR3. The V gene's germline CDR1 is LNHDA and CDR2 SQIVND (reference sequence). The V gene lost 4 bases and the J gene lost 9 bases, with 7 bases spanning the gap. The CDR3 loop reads CASSTGISPLHF. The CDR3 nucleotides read TGTGCCAGTAGTACAGGCATTTCACCCCTCCACTTT.

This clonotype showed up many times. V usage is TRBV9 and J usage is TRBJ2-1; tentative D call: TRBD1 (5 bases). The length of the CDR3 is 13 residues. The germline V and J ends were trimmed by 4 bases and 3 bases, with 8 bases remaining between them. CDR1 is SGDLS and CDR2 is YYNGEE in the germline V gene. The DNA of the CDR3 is TGTGCCAGCAGCAGGACACTCTACAATGAGCAGTTCTTC. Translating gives CASSRTLYNEQFF.

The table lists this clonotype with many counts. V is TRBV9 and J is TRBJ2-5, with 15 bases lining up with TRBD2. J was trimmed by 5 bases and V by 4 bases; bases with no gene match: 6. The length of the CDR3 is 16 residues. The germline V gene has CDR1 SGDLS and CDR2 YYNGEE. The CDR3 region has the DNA TGTGCCAGCAGCCCCGGACTAGCGGGAGGGCCGGAGACCCAGTACTTC. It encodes CASSPGLAGGPETQYF.

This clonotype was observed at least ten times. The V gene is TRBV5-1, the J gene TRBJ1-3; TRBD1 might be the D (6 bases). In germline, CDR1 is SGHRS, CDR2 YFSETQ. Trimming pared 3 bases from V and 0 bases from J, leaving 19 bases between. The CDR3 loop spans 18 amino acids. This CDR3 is CASSSNLITGTSGNTIYF. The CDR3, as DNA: TGCGCCAGCAGCTCGAACCTGATTACAGGGACCTCTGGAAACACCATATATTTT. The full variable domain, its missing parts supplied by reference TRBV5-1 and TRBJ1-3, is KAGVTQTPRYLIKTRGQQVTLSCSPISGHRSVSWYQQTPGQGLQFLFEYFSETQRNKGNFPGRFSGRQFSNSRSEMNVSTLELGDSALYLCASSSNLITGTSGNTIYFGEGSWLTVV.

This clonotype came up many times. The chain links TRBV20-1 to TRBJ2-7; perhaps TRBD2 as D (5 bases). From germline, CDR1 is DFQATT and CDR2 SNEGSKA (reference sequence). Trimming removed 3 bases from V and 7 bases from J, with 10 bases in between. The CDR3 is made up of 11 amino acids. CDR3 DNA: TGCAGTGCTAGGAGGGTACAAGAGCAGTACTTC. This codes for CSARRVQEQYF.

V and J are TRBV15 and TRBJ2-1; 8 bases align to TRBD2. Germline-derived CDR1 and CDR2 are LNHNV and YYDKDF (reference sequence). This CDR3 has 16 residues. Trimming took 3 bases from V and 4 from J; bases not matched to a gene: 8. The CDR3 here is CATSSAFAGGYNEQFF. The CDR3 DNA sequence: TGTGCCACCAGCAGCGCTTTCGCGGGGGGATACAATGAGCAGTTCTTC.

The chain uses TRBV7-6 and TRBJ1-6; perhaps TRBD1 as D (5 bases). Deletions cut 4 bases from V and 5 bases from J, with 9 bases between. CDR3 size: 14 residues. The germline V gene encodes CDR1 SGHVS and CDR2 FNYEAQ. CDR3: CASSSRQNNSPLHF. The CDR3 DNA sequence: TGTGCCAGCAGCTCTAGACAGAATAATTCACCCCTCCACTTT. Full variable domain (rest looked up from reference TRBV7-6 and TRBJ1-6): GAGVSQSPRYKVTKRGQDVALRCDPISGHVSLYWYRQALGQGPEFLTYFNYEAQQDKSGLPNDRFSAERPEGSISTLTIQRTEQRDSAMYRCASSSRQNNSPLHFGNGTRLTVT.

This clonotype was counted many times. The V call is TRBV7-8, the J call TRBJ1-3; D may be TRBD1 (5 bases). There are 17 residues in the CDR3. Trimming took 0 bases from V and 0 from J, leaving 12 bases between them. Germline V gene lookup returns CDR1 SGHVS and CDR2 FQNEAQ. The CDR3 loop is CASSLAEGANSGNTIYF. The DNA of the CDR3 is TGTGCCAGCAGCTTAGCTGAAGGGGCAAACTCTGGAAACACCATATATTTT. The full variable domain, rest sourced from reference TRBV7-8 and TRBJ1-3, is GAGVSQSPRYKVAKRGQDVALRCDPISGHVSLFWYQQALGQGPEFLTYFQNEAQLDKSGLPSDRFFAERPEGSVSTLKIQRTQQEDSAVYLCASSLAEGANSGNTIYFGEGSWLTVV.

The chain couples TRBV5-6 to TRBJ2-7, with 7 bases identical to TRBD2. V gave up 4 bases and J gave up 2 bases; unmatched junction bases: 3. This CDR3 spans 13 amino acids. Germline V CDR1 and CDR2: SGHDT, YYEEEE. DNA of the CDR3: TGTGCCAGCAGCGGGGGGGGAACCTACGAGCAGTACTTC. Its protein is CASSGGGTYEQYF.

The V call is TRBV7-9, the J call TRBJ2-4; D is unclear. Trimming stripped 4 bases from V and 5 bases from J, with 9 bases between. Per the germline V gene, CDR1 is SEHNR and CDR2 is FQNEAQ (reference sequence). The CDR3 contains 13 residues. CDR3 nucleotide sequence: TGTGCCAGCAGCTCTGACACGGAAAACATTCAGTACTTC. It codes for CASSSDTENIQYF.

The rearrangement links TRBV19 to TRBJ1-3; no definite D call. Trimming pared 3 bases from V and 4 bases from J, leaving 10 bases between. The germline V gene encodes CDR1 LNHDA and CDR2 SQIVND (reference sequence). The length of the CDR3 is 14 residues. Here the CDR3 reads CASSIRNGGNTIYF. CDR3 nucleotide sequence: TGTGCCAGTAGTATCAGGAACGGCGGAAACACCATATATTTT.

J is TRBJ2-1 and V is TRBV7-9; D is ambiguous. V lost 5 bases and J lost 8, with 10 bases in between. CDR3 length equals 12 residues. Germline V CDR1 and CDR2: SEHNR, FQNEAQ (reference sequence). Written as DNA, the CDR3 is TGTGCCAGCAGCCTCCAGAGGCATGAGCAGTTCTTC. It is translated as CASSLQRHEQFF.

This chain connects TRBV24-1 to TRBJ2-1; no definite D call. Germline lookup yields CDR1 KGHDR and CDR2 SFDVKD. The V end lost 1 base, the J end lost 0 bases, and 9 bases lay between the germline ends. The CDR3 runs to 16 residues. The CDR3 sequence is CATSDFETSSYNEQFF. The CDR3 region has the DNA TGTGCCACCAGTGATTTTGAGACGAGCTCCTACAATGAGCAGTTCTTC.

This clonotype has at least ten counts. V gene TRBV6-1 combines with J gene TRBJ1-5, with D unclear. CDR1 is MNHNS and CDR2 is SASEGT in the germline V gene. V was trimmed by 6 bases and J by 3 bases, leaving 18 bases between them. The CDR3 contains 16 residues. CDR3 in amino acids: CASRTGAETLNQPQHF. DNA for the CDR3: TGTGCCAGCAGAACTGGCGCCGAGACACTCAATCAGCCCCAGCATTTT.

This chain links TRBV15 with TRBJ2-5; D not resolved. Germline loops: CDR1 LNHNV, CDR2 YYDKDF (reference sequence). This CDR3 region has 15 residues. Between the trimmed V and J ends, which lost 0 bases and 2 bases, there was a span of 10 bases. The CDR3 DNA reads TGTGCCACCAGCAGAGATTACATTGAGCAAGAGACCCAGTACTTC. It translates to CATSRDYIEQETQYF. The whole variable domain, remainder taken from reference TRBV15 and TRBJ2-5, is DAMVIQNPRYQVTQFGKPVTLSCSQTLNHNVMYWYQQKSSQAPKLLFHYYDKDFNNEADTPDNFQSRRPNTSFCFLDIRSPGLGDTAMYLCATSRDYIEQETQYFGPGTRLLVL.

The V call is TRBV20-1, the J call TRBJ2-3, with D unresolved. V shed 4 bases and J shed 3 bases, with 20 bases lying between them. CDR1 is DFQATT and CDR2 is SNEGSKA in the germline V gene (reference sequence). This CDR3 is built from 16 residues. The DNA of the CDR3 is TGCAGTGCTAACTCCGCGCAGTGGCCTGGGACAGATACGCAGTATTTT. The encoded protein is CSANSAQWPGTDTQYF.

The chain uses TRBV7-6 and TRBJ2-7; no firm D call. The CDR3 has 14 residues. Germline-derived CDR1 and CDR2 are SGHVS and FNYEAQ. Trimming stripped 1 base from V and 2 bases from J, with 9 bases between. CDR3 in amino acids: CASSLGSLAYEQYF. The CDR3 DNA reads TGTGCCAGCAGCTTAGGTAGCTTGGCCTACGAGCAGTACTTC.

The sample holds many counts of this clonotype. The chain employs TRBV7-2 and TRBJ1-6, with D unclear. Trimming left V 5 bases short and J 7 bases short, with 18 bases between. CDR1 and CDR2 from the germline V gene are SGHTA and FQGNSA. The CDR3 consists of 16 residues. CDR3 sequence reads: CASSRRTDTPNSPLHF. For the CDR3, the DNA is TGTGCCAGCAGCCGTCGAACGGATACCCCGAATTCACCCCTCCACTTT.

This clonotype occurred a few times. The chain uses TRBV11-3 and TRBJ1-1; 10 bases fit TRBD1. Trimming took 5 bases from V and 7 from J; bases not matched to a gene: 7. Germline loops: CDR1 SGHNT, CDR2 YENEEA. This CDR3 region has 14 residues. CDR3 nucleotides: TGTGCCAGCAGCCGCGGACAGGGGGGGGGTGAAGCTTTCTTT. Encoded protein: CASSRGQGGGEAFF.

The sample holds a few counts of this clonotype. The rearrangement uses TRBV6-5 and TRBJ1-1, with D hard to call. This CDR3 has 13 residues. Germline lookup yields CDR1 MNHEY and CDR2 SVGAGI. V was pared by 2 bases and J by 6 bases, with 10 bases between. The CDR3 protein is CASSYDPRAEAFF. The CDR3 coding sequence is TGTGCCAGCAGTTACGACCCAAGGGCTGAAGCTTTCTTT.

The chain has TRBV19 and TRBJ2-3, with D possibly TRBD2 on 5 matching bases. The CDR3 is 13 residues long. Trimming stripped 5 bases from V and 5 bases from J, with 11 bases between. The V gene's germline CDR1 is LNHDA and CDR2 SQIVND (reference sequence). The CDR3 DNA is TGTGCCAGTAGTTCTCTACTAGGAGATACGCAGTATTTT. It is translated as CASSSLLGDTQYF.

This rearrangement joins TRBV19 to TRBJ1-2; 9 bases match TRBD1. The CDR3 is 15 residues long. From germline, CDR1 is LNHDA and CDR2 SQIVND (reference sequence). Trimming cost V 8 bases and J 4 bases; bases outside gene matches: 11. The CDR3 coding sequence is TGTGCCAGTCATACAGGGGGCCGCACCCTCTATGGCTACACCTTC. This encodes CASHTGGRTLYGYTF.

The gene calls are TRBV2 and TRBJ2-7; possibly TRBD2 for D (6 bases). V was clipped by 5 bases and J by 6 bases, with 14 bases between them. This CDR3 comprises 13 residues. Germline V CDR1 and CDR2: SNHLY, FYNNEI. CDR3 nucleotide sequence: TGTGCCAGCAGTTTATCAGGGCGGGGCGAGCAGTACTTC. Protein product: CASSLSGRGEQYF.

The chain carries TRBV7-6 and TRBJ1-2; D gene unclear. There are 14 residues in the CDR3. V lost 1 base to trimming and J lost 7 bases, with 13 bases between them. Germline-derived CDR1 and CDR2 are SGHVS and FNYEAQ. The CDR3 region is CASSLGGFSGGYTF. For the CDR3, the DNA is TGTGCCAGCAGCTTAGGAGGGTTCTCCGGTGGCTACACCTTC.

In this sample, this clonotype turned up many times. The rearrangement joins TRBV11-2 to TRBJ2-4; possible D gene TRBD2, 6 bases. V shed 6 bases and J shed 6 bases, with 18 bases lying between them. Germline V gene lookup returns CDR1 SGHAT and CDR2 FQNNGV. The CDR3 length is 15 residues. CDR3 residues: CASSFGGSRANIQYF. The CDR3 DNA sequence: TGTGCCAGCAGTTTTGGGGGGAGCCGAGCAAACATTCAGTACTTC. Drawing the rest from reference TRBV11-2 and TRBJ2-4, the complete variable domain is EAGVAQSPRYKIIEKRQSVAFWCNPISGHATLYWYQQILGQGPKLLIQFQNNGVVDDSQLPKDRFSAERLKGVDSTLKIQPAKLEDSAVYLCASSFGGSRANIQYFGAGTRLSVL.